This entry concerns a single T cell receptor (beta chain). The sample comes from a study of blood T cell repertoires in COVID-19. Across the whole study: The United States, Italy and Spain were the sources of the acute and convalescent COVID-19 samples. Sources were T cells, B-cell-depleted T cells, or PBMCs; the material itself was cDNA or gDNA.

Under the authors' procedure: How many nucleated cells were present was estimated from reference gene primer amplification. Libraries were prepared by immunoSEQ multiplex PCR; TCRdb keeps only in-frame clonotypes and omits some of them. That table supplies the V and J calls and clone size; D and trimming were determined from the DNA. Of around 700,000 clones in the sample, approximately 90% were seen once. CDR1 and CDR2 from the germline V gene are MNHEY and SVGEGT. This CDR3 is built from 16 residues. V was clipped by 2 bases and J by 9 bases, with 17 bases between them. This sequence originates from a woman between 18 and 30 years old with acute or convalescent COVID-19. Sequencing was carried out using peripheral blood. The rearrangement links TRBV6-2 or TRBV6-3 to TRBJ1-6; D gene uncertain. CDR3 bases: TGTGCCAGCAGTTACGAGGAGGGCGCGCCCCGTTCACCCCTCCACTTT. As protein: CASSYEEGAPRSPLHF.